In its sample, the clone carrying this TCR beta chain was seen a few times. One base away lies a much larger clone, so this may be a sequencing read error. All patients picked for sequencing had shown, by flow cytometry, an expansion of CD8+CD57+ cells. According to the study, genomic DNA was the template for TCR beta VDJ and CDR3 profiling. Using its own MiXCR run on the reads, TCRdb lists one record per CDR3 protein. The table shows a few hundred thousand distinct CDR3 sequences, with approximately 79% occurring only once. The data are from a study of CD8+CD57+ T cells in acquired aplastic anemia. Sequencing used sorted CD4+, CD8+, or CD8+CD57+ T cells (not recorded which) from PBMCs. The source is a human donor with aplastic anemia.

CDR3 amino acids: CASSLGGRTNEKLFF. The DNA of the CDR3 is TGCGCCAGCAGCTTGGGGGGCCGGACTAATGAAAAACTGTTTTTT. This chain uses TRBV5-1 with TRBJ1-4; tentatively, D is TRBD1 (5 bases). CDR3 size: 15 residues. V was trimmed by 0 bases and J by 2 bases, leaving 8 bases between them. From germline, CDR1 is SGHRS and CDR2 YFSETQ.